The clone carrying this TCR beta chain came up many times. Its specificity is unknown. This specimen comes from a study of CD8 T cells in ankylosing spondylitis. TCRdb redid the calling of the 5' RACE reads with MiXCR, one entry per CDR3 protein. The data show around 330,000 distinct CDR3 sequences, approximately 10% seen once. V lost 4 bases to trimming and J lost 5 bases; unmatched junction nucleotides: 9. This CDR3 has 14 amino acids. Germline loops: CDR1 SQVTM, CDR2 ANQGSEA. Study findings and constraints: Matched ankylosing spondylitis synovial fluid reportedly contained a significantly enriched population of disease-linked clones.

Source material: blood, either unsorted or a sorted T cell fraction (not recorded which). This sequence was found in a female donor with ankylosing spondylitis or in good health (not recorded which). This chain uses TRBV29-1 with TRBJ2-7, with 9 bases fitting TRBD1. CDR3 bases: TGCAGCGTTGTAAGAGACAGGGGGATCAACGAGCAGTACTTC. It yields the protein CSVVRDRGINEQYF.